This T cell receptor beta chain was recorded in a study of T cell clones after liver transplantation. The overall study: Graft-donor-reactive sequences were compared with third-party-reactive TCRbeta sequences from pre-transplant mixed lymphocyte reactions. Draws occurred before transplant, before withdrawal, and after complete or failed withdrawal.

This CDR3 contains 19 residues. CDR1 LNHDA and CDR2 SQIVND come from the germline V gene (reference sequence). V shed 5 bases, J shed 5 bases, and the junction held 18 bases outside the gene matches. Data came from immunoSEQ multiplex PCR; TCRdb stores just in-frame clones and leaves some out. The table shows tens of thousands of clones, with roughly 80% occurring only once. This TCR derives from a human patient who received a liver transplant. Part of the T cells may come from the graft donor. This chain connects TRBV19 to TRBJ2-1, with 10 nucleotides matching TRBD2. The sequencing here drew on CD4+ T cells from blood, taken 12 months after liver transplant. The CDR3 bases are TGTGCCAGTAGTGGGGGGACCTTCCGGGCTAGCGGGAGAGACAATGAGCAGTTCTTC. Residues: CASSGGTFRASGRDNEQFF.